This TCR beta chain was documented in a study of T cells in Graves' hyperthyroidism and ophthalmopathy (dated by TCRdb to between 2018 and 2020). Background on the whole study: Peripheral blood samples were taken at the time of initial diagnosis, prior to any treatment. To identify distinguishing TCR V-J signatures, a discovery cohort of 90 to 100 patients was used, comprising some 45 with Graves' ophthalmopathy and around 60 with stable Graves' hyperthyroidism. Prospective prediction of ophthalmopathy was tested in an independent validation cohort of some 20 hyperthyroidism patients and roughly 16 patients who later progressed to ophthalmopathy. The roughly 100 discovery patients were divided at random into training and test sets in a 7:3 ratio. In six Graves' hyperthyroidism patients, the study also compared T-cell repertoires from thyroid tissue with T-cell repertoires from blood. After sampling, hyperthyroidism patients received methimazole starting at 30 mg daily, and ophthalmopathy patients received high-dose intravenous methylprednisolone. The paper describes TCR Vbeta CDR3 sequencing of around 130 peripheral blood samples, made up of under 50 ophthalmopathy patients, over 70 hyperthyroidism patients and 17 progressor patients.

On this clonotype itself: It has no known antigen specificity. Since a much larger clone is just one base distant, this may be a read error.

The TCR beta CDR3 regions were amplified from the RNA transcripts. A first-round RT-PCR of the TCR CDR3 used the HTBI primer set with the Qiagen OneStep RT-PCR kit. The libraries were constructed in a second round of multiplex PCR and then size-selected and purified. Sequencing of the libraries was done on an Illumina HiSeq2000 using paired-end 100 bp reads. Regarding the original processing steps: SOAPnuke was used to process the raw data, removing reads that contained adapters or uncalled bases, had a mean Phred below 15, or lacked an exact match to the constant primer or identifier. COPE v1.2.5 was used to merge the high-quality paired reads, and each unique nucleotide sequence was defined as a clonotype. MiTCR v1.1 was used to align the clonotypes against IMGT TRBV, TRBD and TRBJ reference segments. The analysis was restricted to V-J combinations with a frequency above 0.0001, which together covered just over 98% of the repertoires. The TCS score was defined as F50 (clonal expansion) divided by E x V (chaos), with BLOSUM62-based TCRdist calculated between CDR3 peptides within each V-J. Welch's t-statistics and random forest reduced just over 500 V-J features to roughly 13, which were used in a naive Bayes classifier (R e1071). TCRdb passed the public sequencing reads through fastp at Q25 and MiXCR, retaining productive beta sequences. CDR3 protein sequences are deduplicated, and each keeps its most common genes and DNA. The V and J calls follow TCRdb's processing rather than the paper's. This sample holds a few hundred thousand distinct CDR3 sequences; approximately 22% were observed only once. The ten biggest clones cover around 50% of the sample.

The CDR3 spans 15 residues, from the cysteine through the phenylalanine. Just CDR3 DNA is preserved here, 45 bases in frame from base 1. As encoded in the germline V gene, CDR1 is MNHGY while CDR2 is SVAAGI. The investigation overall reported the following: Sample size was not statistically predetermined, and investigators were not blinded to group allocation. A model built on a 13 V-J signature distinguished ophthalmopathy from stable hyperthyroidism, reaching roughly 88% sensitivity and approximately 81% specificity in cross-validation and 80%/75% in testing. Most expanded thyroid clonotypes (frequency above 0.001) were also detected in blood, suggesting blood repertoires may reflect thyroid immune responses. In validation, the model predicted progression to ophthalmopathy a median of 6.5 months before onset, with roughly 70% sensitivity and more than 72% specificity.

A patient counted as having stable Graves' hyperthyroidism if no progression to ophthalmopathy occurred over 18 months of follow-up. Hyperthyroidism patients were newly diagnosed, with disease duration under 2 months, and aged 18 to 65 years. Exclusion was applied to patients with uncontrolled infections, other autoimmune diseases, pregnancy or lactation. Diagnoses were based on clinical symptoms, serum thyroxine and TRAb, thyroid ultrasound and orbital computed tomography. Ficoll-Paque density gradient centrifugation was used to isolate PBMCs from around 9.1 ml of fresh peripheral blood. Trizol reagent was used to extract total RNA, and RNA quality was then checked on an Agilent 2100 Bioanalyzer.

This TCR was sampled from a woman aged 45-59 years with Graves' hyperthyroidism. Sequenced material: blood. The receptor chain draws on TRBV6-9 and TRBJ2-6, with the D gene too uncertain to name. The DNA is as follows: TGTGCCAACAGTTCCCCCCGCTCTGGGGCCAACGTCCTGACTTTC. Its translation is CANSSPRSGANVLTF.